Included here is one T cell receptor beta chain sequence, with context. The antigen remains undetermined. This CDR3 has 18 amino acids. Measured with immunoSEQ multiplex PCR; TCRdb has only the in-frame clones, and not every one. Of some 190,000 clones in the sample, about 93% were seen once. The data derive from a study of T cell responses to AZD1222 COVID-19 vaccine. Study-level points and caveats: Clonal diversity was possibly underestimated, and white British individuals and females predominated among donors. Baseline serostatus was positive in only a handful of AZD1222 recipients.

Pooling covered second doses at about 4 or about 12 weeks. The TCR comes from an adult who received the AZD1222 COVID-19 vaccine. The input for sequencing was peripheral blood, taken 28 days after the second AZD1222 dose. The V gene is TRBV21-1, the J gene TRBJ1-4; the DNA was not compared with TRBD1, the D call given in the table. TRBV21-1 is termed a pseudogene. Here the CDR3 reads CASSPPVGTVATNEKLFF. CDR3 nucleotides: TGTGCCAGCTCCCCCCCAGTGGGGACAGTTGCAACTAATGAAAAACTGTTTTTT.